One sample yielded the 4 T cell receptor beta chains listed below, sequenced in a study of PD-L1 blockade in urothelial cancer. The data were produced by immunoSEQ multiplex PCR, yet TCRdb's version contains in-frame clones alone and is incomplete. Among tens of thousands of clones listed, over 65% were seen once. Time point defined: pretreatment peripheral blood. Sequenced here: PBMCs, sampled around atezolizumab (anti-PD-L1) treatment. These receptor sequences come from a man between 60 and 70 years old with urothelial cancer.

J is TRBJ2-7 and V is TRBV5-6; D remains unclear. Germline lookup yields CDR1 SGHDT and CDR2 YYEEEE. This CDR3 comprises 12 residues. Trimming left V 4 bases short and J 0 bases short, with 5 bases between. The CDR3 spells CASSPGSYEQYF. CDR3 sequence (DNA): TGTGCCAGCAGCCCGGGCTCCTACGAGCAGTACTTC.

DNA of the CDR3: TGTGCCAGCAGTTTACAACGGGCTAGCGGGATAAGCTCCTACGAGCAGTACTTC. Protein: CASSLQRASGISSYEQYF. The chain is built from TRBV27 and TRBJ2-7; 9 nucleotides match TRBD2. This CDR3 contains 18 residues. Per germline, CDR1 MNHEY and CDR2 SMNVEV (reference sequence). Trimming took 2 bases from V and 0 from J; bases not matched to a gene: 11.

CDR3 DNA sequence: TGCAGCGCAAGCGGTAGCGGGGTATACAATGAGCAGTTCTTC. This sequence encodes CSASGSGVYNEQFF. The chain couples TRBV29-1 to TRBJ2-1; 8 nucleotides agree with TRBD2. The CDR3 extends over 14 amino acids. From germline, CDR1 is SQVTM and CDR2 ANQGSEA. The V segment lost 7 bases and the J segment 4 bases; nucleotides outside the gene matches: 9.

The chain combines TRBV5-1 with TRBJ2-1, with 10 bases aligning to TRBD1. The CDR3 length is 15 residues. Trimming at V came to 5 bases and at J to 8 bases, leaving 10 bases not matched to a gene. From germline, CDR1 is SGHRS and CDR2 YFSETQ. The DNA of the CDR3 is TGCGCCAGCAGTTCAAGACAGGGGGCGTTTTATGAGCAGTTCTTC. Protein product: CASSSRQGAFYEQFF.